Presented here are 30 T cell receptor beta chains from one specimen sequenced in a study of long-term antiretroviral therapy in people with HIV. Sequencing used immunoSEQ v3.0 at survey level. Using immunoSEQ multiplex PCR, the repertoire was profiled, and TCRdb retains in-frame clones only, with some absent. The data show tens of thousands of clones, nearly 95% seen once. This material consisted of unsorted PBMCs, taken 6.3 years after starting antiretroviral therapy. The source is a man aged 25 to 45 with HIV.

This sequence joins TRBV11-2 and TRBJ2-2; 8 bases line up with TRBD2. Losses at the gene ends were 2 bases for V and 4 bases for J; bases not matched to a gene: 6. CDR3 length equals 16 residues. CDR1 and CDR2 from the germline V gene are SGHAT and FQNNGV. The CDR3 is CASSLITSGLTGELFF. CDR3 DNA sequence: TGTGCCAGCAGCTTAATTACTAGCGGACTCACCGGGGAGCTGTTTTTT.

This clone was recorded once. The chain employs TRBV2 and TRBJ2-3; TRBD2 agrees at 13 bases. V trimming: 10 bases; J trimming: 4 bases; junction bases outside the gene matches: 11. The CDR3 is 16 residues long. Germline CDR1 is SNHLY and CDR2 is FYNNEI. CDR3 in amino acids: CATRTSGGLGADTQYF. The DNA of the CDR3 is TGTGCCACCCGGACTAGCGGGGGTCTCGGGGCAGATACGCAGTATTTT. The whole variable domain, remainder taken from reference TRBV2 and TRBJ2-3, is EPEVTQTPSHQVTQMGQEVILRCVPISNHLYFYWYRQILGQKVEFLVSFYNNEISEKSEIFDDQFSVERPDGSNFTLKIRSTKLEDSAMYFCATRTSGGLGADTQYFGPGTRLTVL.

The chain has TRBV4-1 and TRBJ2-5; the D gene is possibly TRBD1 (6 bases). Between the trimmed V and J ends, which lost 1 base and 6 bases, there was a span of 12 bases. From germline, CDR1 is MGHRA and CDR2 YSYEKL. The CDR3 consists of 14 residues. The CDR3: CASSQVGAGKTQYF. CDR3 nucleotides: TGCGCCAGCAGCCAAGTGGGGGCCGGGAAGACCCAGTACTTC.

The chain couples TRBV9 to TRBJ1-4; 7 bases fit TRBD1. The CDR3 covers 16 residues. V lost 0 bases to trimming and J lost 4 bases; unmatched junction nucleotides: 6. Germline CDR1 and CDR2: SGDLS and YYNGEE. CDR3 amino acids: CASSVDTGAINEKLFF. In DNA form, the CDR3 reads TGTGCCAGCAGCGTAGATACAGGGGCGATTAATGAAAAACTGTTTTTT.

The chain links TRBV5-4 to TRBJ1-1, with D possibly being TRBD1 (6 bases). The CDR3 runs to 14 residues. V was trimmed by 2 bases and J by 6 bases, leaving 14 bases between them. The germline CDR1 and CDR2 sequences are SGHNT and YYREEE (reference sequence). CDR3 in amino acids: CASSFGIGGPEAFF. For the CDR3, the DNA is TGTGCCAGCAGCTTTGGAATAGGGGGACCTGAAGCTTTCTTT.

This chain joins TRBV27 and TRBJ1-5; TRBD1 aligns across 8 bases. The CDR3 length is 13 residues. The V gene end was trimmed by 6 bases and the J gene end by 3 bases; junction bases not matched to a gene: 1. Looked up from germline, CDR1 is MNHEY and CDR2 is SMNVEV (reference sequence). The CDR3 here is CASRQGANQPQHF. CDR3 nucleotides: TGTGCCAGCAGGCAGGGGGCCAATCAGCCCCAGCATTTT.

The chain uses TRBV6-4 and TRBJ2-3; 8 bases match TRBD2. Per germline, CDR1 MRHNA and CDR2 SNTAGT. This CDR3 spans 13 amino acids. V was clipped by 6 bases and J by 2 bases; unmatched bases: 1. CDR3 nucleotides: TGTGCCAGCAGCGGGGGGGCCACAGATACGCAGTATTTT. Translation gives CASSGGATDTQYF.

This clone appeared a single time. The V gene is TRBV30, the J gene TRBJ2-7, with no clear D. CDR1 GTSNPN and CDR2 SVGIG come from the germline V gene (reference sequence). The CDR3 loop spans 12 amino acids. V lost 1 base and J lost 3, with 7 bases in between. The CDR3 sequence is CAWSGQYYEQYF. For the CDR3, the DNA is TGTGCCTGGAGTGGCCAGTACTACGAGCAGTACTTC.

This sequence joins TRBV21-1 and TRBJ1-1. TRBV21-1 is designated a pseudogene. CDR3 size: 16 residues. The CDR3 sequence is CASSPPKRGKNTEAFF. The CDR3 DNA is TGTGCCAGCAGCCCACCGAAGAGGGGCAAAAACACTGAAGCTTTCTTT.

The chain uses TRBV7-3 and TRBJ1-6; TRBD1 agrees at 7 bases. V shed 6 bases, J shed 9 bases, and the junction held 8 bases outside the gene matches. CDR1 and CDR2 from the germline V gene are SGHTA and FQGTGA. The CDR3 has 14 amino acids. CDR3 region: CASRPTGALSPLHF. CDR3 bases: TGTGCCAGCAGACCCACAGGGGCTCTTTCACCCCTCCACTTT.

This chain links TRBV7-2 with TRBJ2-7; 7 bases line up with TRBD2. The CDR3 is 14 residues long. CDR1 is SGHTA and CDR2 is FQGNSA in the germline V gene. The junction had 6 bases not matched to a gene; V was cut back by 3 bases and J by 4 bases. The CDR3, as DNA: TGTGCCAGCAGCTTTGGGGGGGGTGGTTACGAGCAGTACTTC. Its translation: CASSFGGGGYEQYF.

The CDR3 reads CASSLDSSGTQYF. The CDR3 DNA sequence: TGCGCCAGCAGCTTGGACAGCAGCGGGACCCAGTACTTC. This rearrangement joins TRBV5-1 to TRBJ2-5; possibly TRBD2 for D (5 bases). Germline CDR1 SGHRS, CDR2 YFSETQ. The CDR3 is made up of 13 amino acids. V gave up 0 bases and J gave up 7 bases, with 10 bases separating them.

The V gene is TRBV4-2, the J gene TRBJ1-6; D gene ambiguous. V lost 0 bases and J lost 4, with 10 bases in between. The V gene's germline CDR1 is LGHNA and CDR2 YNFKEQ. The CDR3 length is 16 residues. The CDR3 loop is CASSQDPEHYNSPLHF. The CDR3 DNA is TGTGCCAGCAGCCAAGATCCGGAACATTATAATTCACCCCTCCACTTT.

The chain employs TRBV6-5 and TRBJ2-2; D possibly matches TRBD1 or TRBD2 (5 bases each). The V end lost 3 bases, the J end lost 7 bases, and 9 bases lay between the germline ends. The CDR3 runs 13 residues. Germline-derived CDR1 and CDR2 are MNHEY and SVGAGI. CDR3 in DNA: TGTGCCAGCAGTTATGGGGGAAGCGGGGAGCTGTTTTTT. Residues: CASSYGGSGELFF.

The chain joins TRBV18 to TRBJ2-2, with D unresolved. V was clipped by 6 bases and J by 2 bases, with 4 bases between them. The CDR3 totals 12 residues. Germline V gives CDR1 KGHSH, CDR2 LQKENI. The CDR3 region is CASSRNTGELFF. CDR3 sequence (DNA): TGTGCCAGCTCCCGCAACACCGGGGAGCTGTTTTTT.

The chain carries TRBV7-3 and TRBJ2-1; TRBD2 matches 7 bases. V lost 1 base and J lost 0; bases outside the gene matches: 9. This CDR3 spans 18 amino acids. The germline V gene has CDR1 SGHTA and CDR2 FQGTGA. The CDR3 region is CASSLMGRGTSSYNEQFF. The CDR3 DNA follows: TGTGCCAGCAGCTTAATGGGGCGGGGGACCAGCTCCTACAATGAGCAGTTCTTC.

The V gene is TRBV10-1, the J gene TRBJ1-4; a weak D match, TRBD1 (6 bases). Trimming stripped 4 bases from V and 4 bases from J, with 16 bases between. The CDR3 consists of 16 residues. Germline CDR1 WNHNN, CDR2 SYGVQD (reference sequence). The CDR3 DNA follows: TGCGCCAGCAGTGGCCACCCCGGACAGAATAATGAAAAACTGTTTTTT. It encodes CASSGHPGQNNEKLFF.

V is TRBV4-3 and J is TRBJ2-7, with 10 bases aligning to TRBD1. Germline trimming cut 1 base from V and 3 bases from J; bases unmatched to any gene: 3. CDR1 and CDR2 from the germline V gene are LGHNA and YSLEER. This CDR3 spans 15 amino acids. The CDR3 protein is CASSQAGTGDYEQYF. In DNA form, the CDR3 reads TGCGCCAGCAGCCAAGCCGGGACAGGGGACTACGAGCAGTACTTC.

V gene TRBV7-9 combines with J gene TRBJ1-2; D is unresolved. CDR1 SEHNR and CDR2 FQNEAQ come from the germline V gene (reference sequence). V was trimmed by 8 bases and J by 5 bases, leaving 18 bases between them. The CDR3 is 14 amino acids. The CDR3 DNA reads as TGTGCCAGCGGTGCCAAACAGATCCAGTATGGCTACACCTTC. This translates into CASGAKQIQYGYTF. Complete variable domain (other parts from reference TRBV7-9 and TRBJ1-2): DTGVSQNPRHKITKRGQNVTFRCDPISEHNRLYWYRQTLGQGPEFLTYFQNEAQLEKSRLLSDRFSAERPKGSFSTLEIQRTEQGDSAMYLCASGAKQIQYGYTFGSGTRLTVV.

V and J are TRBV19 and TRBJ2-3; no definite D call. Germline V gene sequence: CDR1 LNHDA, CDR2 SQIVND (reference sequence). The CDR3 runs 11 residues. Trimming stripped 2 bases from V and 3 bases from J, with 0 bases between. In DNA, the CDR3 is TGTGCCAGTAGTATAACAGATACGCAGTATTTT. It specifies CASSITDTQYF. The variable domain in full, completed from reference TRBV19 and TRBJ2-3, reads DGGITQSPKYLFRKEGQNVTLSCEQNLNHDAMYWYRQDPGQGLRLIYYSQIVNDFQKGDIAEGYSVSREKKESFPLTVTSAQKNPTAFYLCASSITDTQYFGPGTRLTVL.

V gene TRBV4-1 combines with J gene TRBJ1-1; D not certain. V dropped 2 bases and J dropped 0 bases, with 10 bases sitting between them. There are 15 residues in the CDR3. CDR1 and CDR2 (germline): MGHRA, YSYEKL. The CDR3 nucleotides are TGCGCCAGCAGCCAAAGAGGCATTTTGAACACTGAAGCTTTCTTT. It encodes CASSQRGILNTEAFF.

The chain uses TRBV11-2 and TRBJ2-7; TRBD1 matches at 7 bases. The junction had 3 bases not matched to a gene; V was cut back by 2 bases and J by 5 bases. This CDR3 spans 13 amino acids. Germline assignment: CDR1 SGHAT and CDR2 FQNNGV. The CDR3 loop is CASSLNTGDEQYF. The CDR3 DNA is TGTGCCAGCAGCTTAAATACAGGGGACGAGCAGTACTTC.

V usage is TRBV7-9 and J usage is TRBJ2-3; maybe TRBD2 (5 bases). The V end lost 1 base, the J end lost 0 bases, and 8 bases lay between the germline ends. CDR3 length: 15 residues. Germline lookup yields CDR1 SEHNR and CDR2 FQNEAQ (reference sequence). In nucleotides, the CDR3 is TGTGCCAGCAGCTTAGTAACGGGGAGCACAGATACGCAGTATTTT. It translates to CASSLVTGSTDTQYF.

The chain is built from TRBV4-3 and TRBJ2-1, with D possibly TRBD1 on 6 matching bases. Looked up from germline, CDR1 is LGHNA and CDR2 is YSLEER. CDR3 length: 19 amino acids. V was shortened by 4 bases and J by 7 bases, with 29 bases between the two germline ends. CDR3 amino acids: CASSRGGNFRDTVMNEQFF. CDR3 DNA sequence: TGCGCCAGCAGCCGAGGCGGCAATTTCCGGGACACCGTTATGAATGAGCAGTTCTTC.

The chain couples TRBV6-1 to TRBJ2-3, with 12 bases fitting TRBD2. Germline assignment: CDR1 MNHNS and CDR2 SASEGT. After removal of 7 bases from V and 1 base from J, the junction contained 3 bases not matched to a gene. This CDR3 region has 15 residues. CDR3 amino acids: CASTRLAGGTDTQYF. In DNA, the CDR3 is TGTGCCAGCACCCGACTAGCGGGGGGCACAGATACGCAGTATTTT.

V and J are TRBV2 and TRBJ2-3; either TRBD1 or TRBD2 may fit D (5 bases each). The CDR3 runs 14 residues. The germline V gene encodes CDR1 SNHLY and CDR2 FYNNEI. V lost 7 bases, J lost 2 bases, and 13 bases lay in between. The CDR3 spells CASTGVGTTDTQYF. In nucleotides, the CDR3 is TGTGCCAGCACCGGGGTAGGGACCACAGATACGCAGTATTTT.

This clone has a handful of counts. The V call is TRBV28, the J call TRBJ1-1; D not resolved. Trimming left V 4 bases short and J 5 bases short, with 11 bases between. The germline V gene has CDR1 MDHEN and CDR2 SYDVKM. CDR3 length: 13 amino acids. The chain's CDR3 is CASSSGGGTEAFF. The DNA for the CDR3 is TGTGCCAGCAGTTCCGGCGGAGGGACTGAAGCTTTCTTT.

The chain has TRBV7-3 and TRBJ2-1; 11 bases agree with TRBD1. The CDR3 covers 16 residues. Germline CDR1 SGHTA, CDR2 FQGTGA. V gave up 5 bases and J gave up 4 bases; unmatched junction bases: 7. DNA for the CDR3: TGTGCCAGCAGCCTCACCGGGACAGGGGGATACAATGAGCAGTTCTTC. It is translated as CASSLTGTGGYNEQFF.

For this clone: The junction departs from the called germline gene at one end, perhaps through a read error. CDR3 sequence (DNA): TGCGCCAGCAGCCAAGACATGGTAGGGACAGATACGCAGTATTTT. Translating gives CASSQDMVGTDTQYF. The chain links TRBV7-2 to TRBJ2-3; D remains unclear. Germline V gives CDR1 SGHTA, CDR2 FQGNSA. The CDR3 spans 15 residues.

The V and J genes are TRBV27 and TRBJ2-7, with no clear D. CDR3 length equals 14 residues. Germline V lookup: CDR1 MNHEY, CDR2 SMNVEV (reference sequence). V lost 6 bases and J lost 2, with 14 bases in between. CDR3 sequence (DNA): TGTGCCAGCAGCATTGGGCCCCTACCCTACGAGCAGTACTTC. Its translation: CASSIGPLPYEQYF.